This T cell receptor beta chain was found in a study of response to subunit inactivated influenza vaccine. Findings of the study overall: The authors offered the suggestion that each seasonal influenza vaccination recruits few new T cells.

TCRdb re-called the RT-PCR reads through MiXCR, storing one row per CDR3 protein. The sample records some 850,000 distinct CDR3 sequences, 15% to 20% being singletons. This clonotype was observed at least ten times. Its antigen is unknown. Trimming removed 0 bases from V and 1 base from J, with 18 bases in between. Germline CDR1 reads LNHNV; CDR2 reads YYDKDF (reference sequence). This CDR3 spans 18 amino acids. The TCR was taken from a middle-aged man who received an inactivated influenza vaccine. V gene TRBV15 combines with J gene TRBJ1-1; D remains ambiguous. Sequencing was performed on PBMCs from blood, taken roughly 5 days after vaccination. Here the CDR3 reads CATSRDRAANPTNTEAFF. Written as DNA, the CDR3 is TGTGCCACCAGCAGAGACCGGGCCGCGAACCCGACGAACACTGAAGCTTTCTTT.